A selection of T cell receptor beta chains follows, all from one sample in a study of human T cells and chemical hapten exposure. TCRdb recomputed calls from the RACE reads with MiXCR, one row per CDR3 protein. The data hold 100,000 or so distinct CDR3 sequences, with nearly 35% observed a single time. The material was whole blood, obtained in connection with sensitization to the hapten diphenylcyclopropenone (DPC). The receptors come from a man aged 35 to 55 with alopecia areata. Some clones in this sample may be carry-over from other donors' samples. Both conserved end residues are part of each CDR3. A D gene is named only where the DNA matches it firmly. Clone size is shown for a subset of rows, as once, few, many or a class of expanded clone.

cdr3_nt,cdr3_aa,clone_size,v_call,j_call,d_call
TGTGCCAGCAGTTCACCAAGGGGGGCAGATACGCAGTATTTT,CASSSPRGADTQYF,few,TRBV28,TRBJ2-3,.
TGTGCCAGCAGATTTATAGCGGGAGACCACAATGAGCAGTTCTTC,CASRFIAGDHNEQFF,.,TRBV12-3/TRBV12-4,TRBJ2-1,TRBD2
TGCAGTGCACAAACCGGGGGGTTTGGAGTAGATACGCAGTATTTT,CSAQTGGFGVDTQYF,.,TRBV20-1,TRBJ2-3,TRBD2
TGTGCCAGCAGGCATACAATTGACAGGGGGCCCGAACGAGCGCAGTATTTT,CASRHTIDRGPERAQYF,.,TRBV6-9,TRBJ2-3,TRBD1
TGCAGCGTTGTGACAGGGGGAGATACGCAGTATTTT,CSVVTGGDTQYF,.,TRBV29-1,TRBJ2-3,TRBD1
TGCAGTGCTCAAGGACACGAAATCTCCTACGAGCAGTACTTC,CSAQGHEISYEQYF,.,TRBV20-1,TRBJ2-7,.
TGTGCCAGCAGCTTAGAGCAAGAGACCCAGTACTTC,CASSLEQETQYF,few,TRBV9,TRBJ2-5,.
TGTGCCAGCAGGCGATTTGACAGGGGAGACTCCTACGAGCAGTACTTC,CASRRFDRGDSYEQYF,few,TRBV6-5,TRBJ2-7,TRBD1
TGCAGCGTTGAAAGGGAGGCTGGCTACACCTTC,CSVEREAGYTF,.,TRBV29-1,TRBJ1-2,.
TGTGCCAGCAGCTTGTTCCATGGGGGGGTTAGCTATGGCTACACCTTC,CASSLFHGGVSYGYTF,few,TRBV5-6,TRBJ1-2,.
TGTGCCAGCCTCCAATCCGGGAGGCCGGGAGATACGCAGTATTTT,CASLQSGRPGDTQYF,many,TRBV6-5,TRBJ2-3,TRBD2
TGCGCCAGCAAAGAGACCCCCAAAGGAGGAGAGACCCAGTACTTC,CASKETPKGGETQYF,.,TRBV5-1,TRBJ2-5,.
TGTGCCAGCAGCTTAGGAGGGTCAGCAGTAGATACGCAGTATTTT,CASSLGGSAVDTQYF,.,TRBV7-2,TRBJ2-3,.
TGTGCCAGCAGCCAAAATTTTGCGGGAAACACCATATATTTT,CASSQNFAGNTIYF,.,TRBV14,TRBJ1-3,.
TGTGCCAGCAGTCGACACATCTACGAGCAGTACTTC,CASSRHIYEQYF,.,TRBV11-3,TRBJ2-7,.
TGTGCCAGCAGCTTACGGGGGACGGAGACCCAGTACTTC,CASSLRGTETQYF,.,TRBV6-5,TRBJ2-5,.
TGTGCCACTAAAGAGCCCTCTGGGGCCAACGTCCTGACTTTC,CATKEPSGANVLTF,.,TRBV28,TRBJ2-6,.
TGTGCCAGCAGCCAAGAACCGGGGTGGACAGATACGCAGTATTTT,CASSQEPGWTDTQYF,.,TRBV14,TRBJ2-3,.
TGTGCCAGCAGCCGCCAGGAGCGGGTCCGCCATTCCTTC,CASSRQERVRHSF,.,TRBV7-2,TRBJ2-5,.
TGTGCCAGCAGCCCGCGGGACTCCGGACGAAATGGCTACACCTTC,CASSPRDSGRNGYTF,.,TRBV9,TRBJ1-2,.
TGTGCCAGCAGCCCACCTAGCGGAGAGACCCAGTACTTC,CASSPPSGETQYF,few,TRBV4-2,TRBJ2-5,TRBD2
TGTGCCAGCAGTTCCGTTTTGGGAGGCCCCTACGAGCAGTACTTC,CASSSVLGGPYEQYF,.,TRBV6-5,TRBJ2-7,.
TGCGCCAGCAGCCAAGGTCTACTCGGCACAGATACGCAGTATTTT,CASSQGLLGTDTQYF,.,TRBV4-3,TRBJ2-3,.
TGCGCCAGCAGCCAGACAGGGGGCCGAGAGACCCAGTACTTC,CASSQTGGRETQYF,.,TRBV4-3,TRBJ2-5,TRBD1
TGTGCCAGCAGCTTGGAAAAGCTAGCGTATCGCTCCTACGAGCAGTACTTC,CASSLEKLAYRSYEQYF,.,TRBV5-6,TRBJ2-7,.
TGTGCCAGCAGCTTAGGCTGGGACAGGGATCAGAACACTGAAGCTTTCTTT,CASSLGWDRDQNTEAFF,.,TRBV7-9,TRBJ1-1,TRBD1
TGCAGCGCCGCCCGGGACAGAAGGGGCTACACCTTC,CSAARDRRGYTF,.,TRBV29-1,TRBJ1-2,TRBD1
TGTGCCATCAGTGACAACCAAGGTCCGAACACTGAAGCTTTCTTT,CAISDNQGPNTEAFF,.,TRBV10-3,TRBJ1-1,.
TGTGCCAGTAGATCAGCGGGAGGGCCCACCTACGAGCAGTACTTC,CASRSAGGPTYEQYF,.,TRBV12-3/TRBV12-4,TRBJ2-7,TRBD2
TGTGCCAGCAGCCTCACGGGGACAGGGGAAGGTGAGCAGTTCTTC,CASSLTGTGEGEQFF,.,TRBV6-1,TRBJ2-1,TRBD1
TGTGCCAGCAGCTACCGGGACAGGGGAAGGACTGGGGCCAACGTCCTGACTTTC,CASSYRDRGRTGANVLTF,.,TRBV5-6,TRBJ2-6,TRBD1
TGTGCCAGCAGCTTAGGTGTGACATACACAGATACGCAGTATTTT,CASSLGVTYTDTQYF,.,TRBV7-9,TRBJ2-3,.
TGCGCCAGCAGCCAAGATGCACTAGCGGGGTCAGATACGCAGTATTTT,CASSQDALAGSDTQYF,few,TRBV4-3,TRBJ2-3,TRBD2
TGTGCCAGCAGTGCCTCAGCGGGAGGCGCCGGGGAGCTGTTTTTT,CASSASAGGAGELFF,few,TRBV6-4,TRBJ2-2,TRBD2
TGTGCCAGCAGTTACTCGTCTGACCATGGAAACACCATATATTTT,CASSYSSDHGNTIYF,.,TRBV6-5,TRBJ1-3,.
TGTGCCAGCAGTTTAGGAGGCTTCAGCTCTGGAAACACCATATATTTT,CASSLGGFSSGNTIYF,once,TRBV12-3/TRBV12-4,TRBJ1-3,.
TGTGCCAGCAGCTTAGTTAGTCCCCCAGGCCGTTCACCCCTCCACTTT,CASSLVSPPGRSPLHF,few,TRBV11-2,TRBJ1-6,.
TGTGCCAGCAGTCCCGGACAGGGGAGGTATGGCTACACCTTC,CASSPGQGRYGYTF,.,TRBV7-2,TRBJ1-2,TRBD1
TGTGCCAGCAGCCCCCGGACAGGGGGTAAGGAAAAACTGTTTTTT,CASSPRTGGKEKLFF,.,TRBV14,TRBJ1-4,TRBD1
TGTGCCATCAGTACCCGGGAGAGCACAGATACGCAGTATTTT,CAISTRESTDTQYF,few,TRBV10-3,TRBJ2-3,.
TGTGCCAGCAGTGTTGGCCAGAACACCGGGGAGCTGTTTTTT,CASSVGQNTGELFF,few,TRBV6-4,TRBJ2-2,.
TGTGCCAGCAGCCCTGGAAGGGGGGAGACCCAGTACTTC,CASSPGRGETQYF,.,TRBV9,TRBJ2-5,.
TGCAGCGTTATCCAAGCGGCCACTGAAGCTTTCTTT,CSVIQAATEAFF,.,TRBV29-1,TRBJ1-1,.
TGCGCCAGCAGCCCCTCTAGCGGACTATACAATGAGCAGTTCTTC,CASSPSSGLYNEQFF,few,TRBV5-1,TRBJ2-1,TRBD2
TGTGCCAGCAGTCAAGGGACTAGCGGGAGTCGAGAGACCCAGTACTTC,CASSQGTSGSRETQYF,few,TRBV27,TRBJ2-5,TRBD2
TGTGCCAGCCGTTCCTCCGGTACCAACCACGAGCAGTACTTC,CASRSSGTNHEQYF,.,TRBV6-6,TRBJ2-7,.
TGTGCCAGCAGTTTTGGGCTAGCCCGCACAGATACGCAGTATTTT,CASSFGLARTDTQYF,.,TRBV28,TRBJ2-3,.